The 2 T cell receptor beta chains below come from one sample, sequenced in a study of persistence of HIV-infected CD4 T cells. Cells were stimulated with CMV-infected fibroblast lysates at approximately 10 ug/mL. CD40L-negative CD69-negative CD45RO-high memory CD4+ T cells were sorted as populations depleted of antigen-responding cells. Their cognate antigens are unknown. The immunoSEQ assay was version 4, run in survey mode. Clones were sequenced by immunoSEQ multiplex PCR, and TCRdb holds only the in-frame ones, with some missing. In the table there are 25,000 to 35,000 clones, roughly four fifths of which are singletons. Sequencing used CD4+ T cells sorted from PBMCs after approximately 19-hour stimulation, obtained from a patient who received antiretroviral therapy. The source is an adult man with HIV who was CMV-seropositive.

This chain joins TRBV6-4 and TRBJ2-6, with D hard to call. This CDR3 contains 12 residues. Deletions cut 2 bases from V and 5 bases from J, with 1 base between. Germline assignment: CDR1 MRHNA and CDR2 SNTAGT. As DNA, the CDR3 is TGTGCCAGCAGTGACAGGGCCAACGTCCTGACTTTC. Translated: CASSDRANVLTF.

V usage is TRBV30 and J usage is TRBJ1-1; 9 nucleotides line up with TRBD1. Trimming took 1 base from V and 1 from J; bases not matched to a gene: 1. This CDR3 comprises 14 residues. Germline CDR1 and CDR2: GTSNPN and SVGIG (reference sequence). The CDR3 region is CAWSGDRENTEAFF. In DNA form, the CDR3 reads TGTGCCTGGAGTGGGGACAGGGAGAACACTGAAGCTTTCTTT.